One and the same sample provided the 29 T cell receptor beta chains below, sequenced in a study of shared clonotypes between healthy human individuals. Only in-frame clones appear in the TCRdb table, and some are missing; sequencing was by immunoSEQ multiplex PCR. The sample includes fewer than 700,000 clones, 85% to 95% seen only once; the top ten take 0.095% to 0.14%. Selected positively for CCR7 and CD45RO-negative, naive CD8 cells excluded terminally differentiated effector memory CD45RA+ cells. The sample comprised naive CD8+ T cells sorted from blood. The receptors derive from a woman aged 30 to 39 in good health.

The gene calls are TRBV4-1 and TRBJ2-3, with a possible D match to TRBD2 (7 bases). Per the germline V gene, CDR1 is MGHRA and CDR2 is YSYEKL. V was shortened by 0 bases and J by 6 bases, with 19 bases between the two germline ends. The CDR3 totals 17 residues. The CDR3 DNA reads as TGCGCCAGCAGCCAAGATAGATCGGGGGGCGAGCATGATACGCAGTATTTT. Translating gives CASSQDRSGGEHDTQYF.

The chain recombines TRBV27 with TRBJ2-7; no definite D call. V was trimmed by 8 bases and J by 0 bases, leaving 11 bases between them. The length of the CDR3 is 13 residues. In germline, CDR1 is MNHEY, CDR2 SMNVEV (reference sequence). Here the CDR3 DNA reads TGTGCCAGCGGCTCCGGGCCCTCCTACGAGCAGTACTTC. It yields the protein CASGSGPSYEQYF.

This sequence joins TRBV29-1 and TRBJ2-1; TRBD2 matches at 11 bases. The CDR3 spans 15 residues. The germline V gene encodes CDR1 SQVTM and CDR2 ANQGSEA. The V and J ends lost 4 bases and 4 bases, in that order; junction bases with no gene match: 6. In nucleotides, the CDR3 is TGCAGCGTTGTTGGGCTAGCGGGAGGATACAATGAGCAGTTCTTC. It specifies CSVVGLAGGYNEQFF.

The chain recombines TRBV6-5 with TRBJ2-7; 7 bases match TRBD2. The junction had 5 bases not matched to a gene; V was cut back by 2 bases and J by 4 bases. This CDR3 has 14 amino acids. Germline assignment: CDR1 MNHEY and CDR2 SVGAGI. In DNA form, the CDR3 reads TGTGCCAGCAGTTACGACGGGAGGAATTACGAGCAGTACTTC. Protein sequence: CASSYDGRNYEQYF.

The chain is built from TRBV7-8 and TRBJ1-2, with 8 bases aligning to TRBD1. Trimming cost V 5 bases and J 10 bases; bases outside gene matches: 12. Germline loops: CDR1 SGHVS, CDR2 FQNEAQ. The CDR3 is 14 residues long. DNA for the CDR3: TGTGCCAGCAGCCCGACCCTGACAGGGGAGGACTACACCTTC. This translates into CASSPTLTGEDYTF. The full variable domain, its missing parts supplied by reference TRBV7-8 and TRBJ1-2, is GAGVSQSPRYKVAKRGQDVALRCDPISGHVSLFWYQQALGQGPEFLTYFQNEAQLDKSGLPSDRFFAERPEGSVSTLKIQRTQQEDSAVYLCASSPTLTGEDYTFGSGTRLTVV.

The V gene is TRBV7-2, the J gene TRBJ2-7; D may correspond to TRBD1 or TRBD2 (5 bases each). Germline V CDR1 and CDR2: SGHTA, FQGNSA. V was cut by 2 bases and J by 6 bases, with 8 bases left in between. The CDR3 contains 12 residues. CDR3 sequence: CASSLWGREQYF. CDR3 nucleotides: TGTGCCAGCAGCTTATGGGGACGCGAGCAGTACTTC.

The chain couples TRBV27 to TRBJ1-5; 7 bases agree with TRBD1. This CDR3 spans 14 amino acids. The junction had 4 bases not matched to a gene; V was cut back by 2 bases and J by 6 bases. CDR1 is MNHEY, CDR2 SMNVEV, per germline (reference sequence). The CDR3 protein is CASSLRQGGQPQHF. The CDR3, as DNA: TGTGCCAGCAGTTTAAGACAGGGAGGTCAGCCCCAGCATTTT.

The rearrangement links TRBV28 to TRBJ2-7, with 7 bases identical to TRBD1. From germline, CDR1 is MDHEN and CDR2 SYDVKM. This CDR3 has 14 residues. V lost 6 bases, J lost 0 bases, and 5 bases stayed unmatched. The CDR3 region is CASSYRGSSYEQYF. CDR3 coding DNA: TGTGCCAGCAGCTACAGGGGCAGCTCCTACGAGCAGTACTTC.

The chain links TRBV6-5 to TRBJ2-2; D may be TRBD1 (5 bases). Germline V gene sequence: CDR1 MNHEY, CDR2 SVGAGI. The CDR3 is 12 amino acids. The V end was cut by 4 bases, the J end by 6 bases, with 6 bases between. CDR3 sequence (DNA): TGTGCCAGCAGTTTGGGGCCCGGGGAGCTGTTTTTT. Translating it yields CASSLGPGELFF.

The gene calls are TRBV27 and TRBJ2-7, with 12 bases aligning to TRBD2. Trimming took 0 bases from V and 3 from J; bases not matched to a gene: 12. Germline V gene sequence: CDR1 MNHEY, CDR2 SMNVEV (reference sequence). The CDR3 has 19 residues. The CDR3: CASSLSRLAGGPTSYEQYF. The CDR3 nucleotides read TGTGCCAGCAGTTTATCGAGGCTAGCGGGAGGGCCAACAAGCTACGAGCAGTACTTC.

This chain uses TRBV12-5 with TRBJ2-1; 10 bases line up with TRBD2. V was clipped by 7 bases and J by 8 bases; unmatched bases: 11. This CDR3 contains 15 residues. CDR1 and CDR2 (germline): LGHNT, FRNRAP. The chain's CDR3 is CASALAGAVADEQFF. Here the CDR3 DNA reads TGTGCTAGTGCCCTAGCGGGAGCCGTAGCCGATGAGCAGTTCTTC.

CDR3 sequence (DNA): TGCGCCAGCAGCTGGGTGACAGGGGGCACTGAAGCTTTCTTT. It specifies CASSWVTGGTEAFF. The chain combines TRBV5-1 with TRBJ1-1; 9 bases agree with TRBD1. In germline, CDR1 is SGHRS, CDR2 YFSETQ. The CDR3 loop spans 14 amino acids. V gave up 3 bases and J gave up 4 bases; unmatched junction bases: 4.

The CDR3 reads CASSQFYQGGSDEQYF. In DNA form, the CDR3 reads TGCGCCAGCAGCCAATTCTATCAGGGAGGATCGGACGAGCAGTACTTC. The genes are TRBV4-1 and TRBJ2-7; TRBD2 is a possible D gene (6 bases). This CDR3 spans 16 amino acids. The germline CDR1 and CDR2 sequences are MGHRA and YSYEKL. V lost 2 bases to trimming and J lost 5 bases, with 19 bases between them.

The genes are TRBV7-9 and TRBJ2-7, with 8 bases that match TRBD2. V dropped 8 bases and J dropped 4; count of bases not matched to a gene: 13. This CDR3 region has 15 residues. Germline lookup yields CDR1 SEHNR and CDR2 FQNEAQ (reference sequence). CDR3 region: CASAFGVAGPYEQYF. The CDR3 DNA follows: TGTGCCAGCGCTTTTGGGGTAGCGGGACCTTACGAGCAGTACTTC.

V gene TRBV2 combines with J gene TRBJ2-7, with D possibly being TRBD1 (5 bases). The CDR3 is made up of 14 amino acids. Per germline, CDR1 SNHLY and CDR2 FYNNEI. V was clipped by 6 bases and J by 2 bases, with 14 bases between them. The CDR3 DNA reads TGTGCCAGCAGATCGGACACGACTGCCTACGAGCAGTACTTC. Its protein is CASRSDTTAYEQYF.

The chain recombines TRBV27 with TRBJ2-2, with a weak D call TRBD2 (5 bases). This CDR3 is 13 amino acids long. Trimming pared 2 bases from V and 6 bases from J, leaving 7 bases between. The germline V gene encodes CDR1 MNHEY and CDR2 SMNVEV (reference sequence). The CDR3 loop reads CASSLVEAGELFF. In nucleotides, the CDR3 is TGTGCCAGCAGTTTAGTGGAGGCCGGGGAGCTGTTTTTT.

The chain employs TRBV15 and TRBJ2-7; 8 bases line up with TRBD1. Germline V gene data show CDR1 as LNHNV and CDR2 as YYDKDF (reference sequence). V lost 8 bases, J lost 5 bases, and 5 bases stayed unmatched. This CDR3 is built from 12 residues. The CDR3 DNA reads TGTGCCACCGGACAGGGTGGCCACGAGCAGTACTTC. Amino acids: CATGQGGHEQYF. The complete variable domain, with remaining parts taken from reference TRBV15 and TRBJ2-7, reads DAMVIQNPRYQVTQFGKPVTLSCSQTLNHNVMYWYQQKSSQAPKLLFHYYDKDFNNEADTPDNFQSRRPNTSFCFLDIRSPGLGDTAMYLCATGQGGHEQYFGPGTRLTVT.

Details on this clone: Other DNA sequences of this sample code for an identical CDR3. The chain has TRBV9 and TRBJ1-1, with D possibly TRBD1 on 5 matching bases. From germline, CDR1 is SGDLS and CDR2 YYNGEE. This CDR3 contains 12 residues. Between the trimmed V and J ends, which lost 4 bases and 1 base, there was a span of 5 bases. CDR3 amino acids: CASSTGNTEAFF. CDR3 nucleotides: TGTGCCAGCAGCACAGGGAACACTGAAGCTTTCTTT. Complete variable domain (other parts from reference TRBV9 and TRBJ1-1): DSGVTQTPKHLITATGQRVTLRCSPRSGDLSVYWYQQSLDQGLQFLIQYYNGEERAKGNILERFSAQQFPDLHSELNLSSLELGDSALYFCASSTGNTEAFFGQGTRLTVV.

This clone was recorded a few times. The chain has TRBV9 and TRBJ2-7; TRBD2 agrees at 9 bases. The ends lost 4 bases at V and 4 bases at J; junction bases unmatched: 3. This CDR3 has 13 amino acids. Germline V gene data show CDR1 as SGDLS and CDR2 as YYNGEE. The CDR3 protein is CASSFAGGYEQYF. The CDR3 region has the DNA TGTGCCAGCAGCTTCGCGGGAGGGTACGAGCAGTACTTC.

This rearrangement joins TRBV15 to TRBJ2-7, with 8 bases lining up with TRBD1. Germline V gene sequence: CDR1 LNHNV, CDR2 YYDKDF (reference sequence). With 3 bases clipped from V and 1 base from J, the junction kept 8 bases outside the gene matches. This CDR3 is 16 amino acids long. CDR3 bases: TGTGCCACCAGCAGTGGCCAGGGGGCTTGGTCCTACGAGCAGTACTTC. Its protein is CATSSGQGAWSYEQYF.

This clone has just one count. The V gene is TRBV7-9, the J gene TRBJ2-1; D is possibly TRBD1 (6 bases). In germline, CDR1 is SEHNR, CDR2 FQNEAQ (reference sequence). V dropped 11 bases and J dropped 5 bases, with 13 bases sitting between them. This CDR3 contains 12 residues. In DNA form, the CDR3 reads TGTGCCGCCCGGGACAAACACAATGAGCAGTTCTTC. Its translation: CAARDKHNEQFF.

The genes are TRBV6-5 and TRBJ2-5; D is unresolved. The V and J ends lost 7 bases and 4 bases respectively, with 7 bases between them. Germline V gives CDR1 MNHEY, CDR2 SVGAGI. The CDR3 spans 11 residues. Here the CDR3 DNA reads TGTGCCAGCACAGCAGGAGAGACCCAGTACTTC. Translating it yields CASTAGETQYF.

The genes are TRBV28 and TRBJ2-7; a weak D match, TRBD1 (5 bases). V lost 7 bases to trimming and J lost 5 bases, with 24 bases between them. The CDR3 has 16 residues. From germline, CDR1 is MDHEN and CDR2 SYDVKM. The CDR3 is CASTTFRERSNDEQYF. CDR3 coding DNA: TGTGCCAGCACCACCTTCAGGGAACGGAGTAACGACGAGCAGTACTTC.

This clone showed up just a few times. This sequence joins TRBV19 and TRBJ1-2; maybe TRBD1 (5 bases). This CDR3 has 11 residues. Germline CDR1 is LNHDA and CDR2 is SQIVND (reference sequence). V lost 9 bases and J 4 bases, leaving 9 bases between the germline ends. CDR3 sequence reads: CASRDSYGYTF. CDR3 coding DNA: TGTGCCAGCCGCGACAGCTATGGCTACACCTTC.

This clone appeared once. CDR3 sequence: CASSLAVAGGGTEQFF. CDR3 coding DNA: TGCGCCAGCAGCTTGGCCGTAGCGGGAGGGGGTACGGAGCAGTTCTTC. This rearrangement joins TRBV5-1 to TRBJ2-1; TRBD2 agrees at 11 bases. Per the germline V gene, CDR1 is SGHRS and CDR2 is YFSETQ. The CDR3 totals 16 residues. V lost 0 bases to trimming and J lost 10 bases; unmatched junction nucleotides: 9.

The CDR3 DNA follows: TGTGCCAGCAGTTTAGGACCGGGCTCAAGGATTCAAAAACTGTTTTTT. Translation: CASSLGPGSRIQKLFF. The chain uses TRBV27 and TRBJ1-4, with no clear D. Germline V gene data show CDR1 as MNHEY and CDR2 as SMNVEV (reference sequence). With 2 bases removed from V and 9 bases from J, the gap between germline ends came to 19 bases. The length of the CDR3 is 16 residues.

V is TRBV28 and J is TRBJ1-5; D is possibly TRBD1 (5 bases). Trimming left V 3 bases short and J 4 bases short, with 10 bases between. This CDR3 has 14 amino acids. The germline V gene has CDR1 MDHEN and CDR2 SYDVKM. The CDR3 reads CASSLAGLNQPQHF. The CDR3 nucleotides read TGTGCCAGCAGTTTGGCAGGGCTGAATCAGCCCCAGCATTTT.

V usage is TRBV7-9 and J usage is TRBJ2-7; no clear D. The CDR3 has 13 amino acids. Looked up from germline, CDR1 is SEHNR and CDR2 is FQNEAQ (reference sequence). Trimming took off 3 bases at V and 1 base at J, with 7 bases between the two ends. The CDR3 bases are TGTGCCAGCAGCTTCAAAGTTTCCTACGAGCAGTACTTC. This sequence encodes CASSFKVSYEQYF.

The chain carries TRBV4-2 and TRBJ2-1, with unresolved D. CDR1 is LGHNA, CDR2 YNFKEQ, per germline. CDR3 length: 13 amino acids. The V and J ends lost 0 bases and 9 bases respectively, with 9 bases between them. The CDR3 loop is CASSQDSVPEQFF. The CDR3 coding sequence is TGTGCCAGCAGCCAAGATTCAGTTCCTGAGCAGTTCTTC.